This T cell receptor (beta chain) was recovered during a study of shared clonotypes between healthy human individuals (TCRdb year 2020). In terms of the full investigation: The cohort comprised a couple of women and three men aged 18 to 49 years. For each donor, three plates each were used for CD4 naive and CD4 memory, two plates were used for CD8 naive, and one plate was used for CD8 memory. To estimate repertoire size and how much clonotype sharing occurs between individuals, the study deeply sequenced the blood TCR repertoires of roughly 5 healthy adults. To increase sequencing depth and limit assay-specific biases, different laboratories used diverse techniques to prepare libraries and sequence TCR repertoires. Leukapheresis yielded between about 0.8 and 9.5 billion PBMCs per donor. On the study overall, not on this receptor specifically: Clonotypes shared by all four sorted-subset donors showed higher generation probabilities than non-shared clonotypes. Incomplete sequencing was indicated by rarefaction of sorted-subset datasets, despite the large sequencing depth. Sampling was restricted to blood, and TCR repertoires in tissues likely differ from the TCR repertoires found in blood. Naive subsets generally had larger estimated clonotype richness than memory subsets did. Pairwise subsampling indicated that sequencing depth was expected to affect the degree of clonotype sharing among donors. About 5% of naive CD4, 3% to 3.5% of naive CD8, roughly 2.4% of memory CD4, and 0.4% of memory CD8 clonotypes were shared across several donors. The small number of donors limited the genetic and exposure-history diversity represented.

There are 17 amino acids in the CDR3, from cysteine to phenylalanine inclusive. Just the 51-base CDR3 DNA is kept, in frame starting at base 1. Looking up the germline V gene yields CDR1 SGHVS and CDR2 FQNEAQ. The junction shows trimming of 5 bases on V and 5 bases on J, and the gene matches do not reach 11 bases of it. CD8 naive samples were obtained by positive selection for CCR7 among CD45RO-negative cells, yielding a CD45RA+CCR7+ population from which TemRA cells were excluded. The donors were healthy, HIV-negative adults with no recently reported acute infections or vaccinations. Every donor was a Caucasian adult living in Nashville, Tennessee, USA. Blood was obtained by leukapheresis, after which PBMCs were separated by Ficoll-Histopaque density gradient centrifugation and cryopreserved in liquid nitrogen vapor phase. Purity and quantity of every magnetically sorted T cell population were checked by analytical flow cytometry. Genomic DNA was isolated from every sorted fraction and measured by UV absorbance on a Nanodrop 2000c.

Remarks on this clone: Its antigen remains undetermined. Per-nucleotide qualities are absent, and no much larger clonotype sits a single base away.

Using the deep immunoSEQ assay, multiplex PCR amplified TCR CDR3 regions from genomic DNA. Extracted genomic DNA from each cell subset was spread evenly across all wells of several immunoSEQ 96-well plates, with each plate serving as a replicate. Each replicate PCR for sorted subsets received around 0.2 ug genomic DNA, equal to tens of thousands of T cell genomes. Purified libraries were quantified with a Qubit 3.0 fluorometer, sized on a Bioanalyzer 2100, and re-quantified with the KAPA Library Quantification kit. Each immunoSEQ 96-well plate was sequenced on its own single-read 150-cycle Illumina NextSeq 550 flow cell. Turning to the authors' computational methods: Because the immunoSEQ output held only junctional sequences and lacked quality scores, the filtering could not match the filtering applied to full-length reads. Sequences were annotated with PyIR, a Python wrapper for IgBLAST v1.9, and V/J genes and CDR3 were assigned using IMGT germline references. Any read was removed if the V/J assignment was weak (E-value above 1e-6), the CDR3 was missing, or the read contained stop codons, out-of-frame junctions, or ambiguous translated residues. V3J clonotypes were defined as sequences sharing an identical inferred V gene, J gene, and CDR3 amino acid sequence. Percentage overlap between repertoires was calculated by dividing the number of shared unique clonotypes by the size of the smaller repertoire. RTK rarefaction, the Chao1 estimator, and Recon v2.1 estimates of unobserved clonotypes were used to assess repertoire richness. For all TCRbeta clonotypes obtained by the gDNA method from four donors, generation probabilities were computed with OLGA. What TCRdb holds here is the immuneACCESS table cut down to in-frame rearrangements. Part of the clones is not present; checked against another copy, under half of the missing clones reflect an unresolved V gene, and the others are unexplained. The V and J calls and clone size are taken from that table; D and trimming were inferred from the DNA. The sample table records over 800,000 clones; about 92% of these occur just once. The top ten clonotypes cover 20% to 30% of the sample.

The sample consisted of naive CD8+ T cells sorted from blood. Interpreted using the paper, the cell subset or site label stands for: CD45RA+CCR7+. The clonotype was recovered from a man aged 25 to 40 in good health. Recombination joined TRBV7-8 with TRBJ1-5; 11 bases in the junction line up with TRBD1. The CDR3: CASSRTGGLGMYQPQHF. The nucleotide sequence is given as TGTGCCAGCAGCCGGACAGGGGGCTTGGGTATGTATCAGCCCCAGCATTTT. This CDR3, with the reference TRBV7-8 and TRBJ1-5 proteins standing in past its ends, gives the full variable domain GAGVSQSPRYKVAKRGQDVALRCDPISGHVSLFWYQQALGQGPEFLTYFQNEAQLDKSGLPSDRFFAERPEGSVSTLKIQRTQQEDSAVYLCASSRTGGLGMYQPQHFGDGTRLSIL.